The 3 T cell receptor beta chains listed next were all sequenced from one sample in a study of tumor-infiltrating lymphocytes in primary liver carcinoma (dated by TCRdb to the late 2010s). The sequencer listed for this sample is Illumina HiSeq 2500. Using a constant-region primer and ProtoScript II reverse transcriptase, TCRbeta-specific cDNA was reverse-transcribed from roughly 460 ng total RNA. TCRbeta libraries were built with three nested multiplex PCR rounds, a slightly modified ARM-PCR procedure. The first two PCR rounds used multiplex TRBV1-TRBV30 forward primers with a Cbeta reverse primer, each for roughly 10 cycles. TCRdb's own reprocessing of the public reads used fastp at Q25 and MiXCR and kept productive beta chains. Records with the same CDR3 protein are collapsed into one entry carrying the most frequent genes and DNA. The sample table shows fewer than 80,000 distinct CDR3 sequences, and approximately 70% are seen once. About 28% of the sample is held by the ten biggest clonotypes.

Total RNA and DNA were co-extracted without cell sorting from around 20-30 mg of bulk tissue using the AllPrep DNA/RNA mini kit. Sequenced sample: tumor-adjacent normal liver tissue. The receptors were sampled from a man aged 35-49 years with primary liver carcinoma and hepatitis B virus infection.

A single count supports this clonotype. The germline gene is not matched at one end of the junction; a read error may be the cause. This chain connects TRBV4-3 to TRBJ2-1; tentatively, D is TRBD1 or TRBD2 (5 bases each). Germline CDR1 LGHNA, CDR2 YSLEER. The length of the CDR3 is 14 residues. CDR3 loop: CASNQGTNFDEQFF. The CDR3, as DNA: TGCGCCAGCAACCAAGGGACCAATTTCGACGAGCAGTTCTTC.

On this clonotype: The junction differs from germline at one of its ends, possibly a read error. The chain links TRBV11-2 to TRBJ2-7; 7 bases match TRBD2. CDR1 is SGHAT, CDR2 FQNNGV, per germline. The CDR3 contains 17 residues. The CDR3: CANSFRTSGRAGYEQYF. As DNA, the CDR3 is TGTGCCAACAGCTTTCGGACTAGTGGGAGGGCTGGCTACGAGCAGTACTTC.

V gene TRBV4-2 combines with J gene TRBJ2-1; D ambiguous. The CDR3 consists of 15 residues. The germline V gene has CDR1 LGHNA and CDR2 YNFKEQ. V lost 3 bases to trimming and J lost 8 bases, with 17 bases between them. The CDR3 DNA reads as TGTGCCAGCAGCCAGGTCTCGGACGGCGGCCATGAGCAGTTCTTC. Its protein is CASSQVSDGGHEQFF.